The 4 T cell receptor beta chains below were found in one sample sequenced in a study of identical twins. Using its own MiXCR run on the 5' RACE reads, TCRdb lists one record per CDR3 protein. The sample holds 1.5 million to 2 million distinct CDR3 sequences; less than 35% are singletons and the top ten take about 0.27%. The sequenced sample consisted of cord blood. All receptors derive from a newborn girl in good health.

A few counts support this clonotype. This chain connects TRBV28 to TRBJ2-1; D is undetermined. Germline CDR1 is MDHEN and CDR2 is SYDVKM. The V gene lost 4 bases and the J gene lost 0 bases, with 13 bases spanning the gap. This CDR3 contains 16 residues. As DNA, the CDR3 is TGTGCCAGCAGTTCTTTTCGGCGGAGCTCCTACAATGAGCAGTTCTTC. This sequence encodes CASSSFRRSSYNEQFF.

This clonotype turned up a few times. The V and J genes are TRBV27 and TRBJ1-6; D gene unclear. From germline, CDR1 is MNHEY and CDR2 SMNVEV (reference sequence). With 3 bases removed from V and 7 bases from J, the gap between germline ends came to 13 bases. CDR3 length: 15 amino acids. CDR3 region: CASSFMARGNSPLHF. The CDR3 DNA reads TGTGCCAGCAGTTTCATGGCAAGAGGAAATTCACCCCTCCACTTT.

The chain has TRBV7-2 and TRBJ1-1; D might be TRBD1 (6 bases). Germline-derived CDR1 and CDR2 are SGHTA and FQGNSA. There are 15 residues in the CDR3. V lost 1 base, J lost 4 bases, and 13 bases lay in between. The CDR3 reads CASSLVGGQSTEAFF. The CDR3, as DNA: TGTGCCAGCAGCTTAGTGGGCGGACAGTCCACTGAAGCTTTCTTT.

This rearrangement joins TRBV20-1 to TRBJ2-2, with 7 bases aligning to TRBD2. The CDR3 is 15 residues long. After removal of 3 bases from V and 6 bases from J, the junction contained 10 bases not matched to a gene. Germline V gene lookup returns CDR1 DFQATT and CDR2 SNEGSKA (reference sequence). The chain's CDR3 is CSASLRSGEAGELFF. CDR3 in DNA: TGCAGTGCTAGCTTGAGGAGCGGGGAAGCCGGGGAGCTGTTTTTT.